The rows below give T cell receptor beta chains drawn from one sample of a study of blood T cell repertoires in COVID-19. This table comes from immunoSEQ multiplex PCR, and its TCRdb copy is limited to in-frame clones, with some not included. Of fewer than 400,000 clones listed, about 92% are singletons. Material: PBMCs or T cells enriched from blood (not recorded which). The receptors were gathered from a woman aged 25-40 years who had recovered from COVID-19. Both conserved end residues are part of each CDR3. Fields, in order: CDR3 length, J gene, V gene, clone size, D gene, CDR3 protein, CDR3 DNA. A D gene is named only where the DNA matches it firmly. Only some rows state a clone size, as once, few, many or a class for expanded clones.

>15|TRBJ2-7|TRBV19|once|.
CASSIETGVGYEQYF
TGTGCCAGTAGTATAGAAACGGGAGTAGGCTACGAGCAGTACTTC
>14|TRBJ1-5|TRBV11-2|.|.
CASSRVGSNQPQHF
TGTGCCAGCAGCCGCGTTGGTAGCAATCAGCCCCAGCATTTT
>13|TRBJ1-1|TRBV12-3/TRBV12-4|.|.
CASRGEGLTEAFF
TGTGCCAGCAGGGGGGAGGGGCTCACTGAAGCTTTCTTT
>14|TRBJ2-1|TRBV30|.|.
CACEVQGPYNEQFF
TGTGCCTGTGAGGTCCAGGGCCCCTACAATGAGCAGTTCTTC
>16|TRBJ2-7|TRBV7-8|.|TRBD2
CASSFYLAGGSYEQYF
TGTGCCAGCAGCTTCTATCTAGCGGGGGGTTCCTACGAGCAGTACTTC
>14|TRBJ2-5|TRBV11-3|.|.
CASSLSDKQETQYF
TGTGCCAGCAGCTTAAGTGACAAGCAAGAGACCCAGTACTTC
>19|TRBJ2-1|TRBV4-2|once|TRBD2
CASSQLPGLAVSSYNEQFF
TGTGCCAGCAGCCAACTTCCGGGACTAGCGGTTAGCTCCTACAATGAGCAGTTCTTC
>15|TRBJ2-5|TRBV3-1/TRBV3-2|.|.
CASSQGVGDQETQYF
TGTGCCAGCAGCCAAGGGGTAGGGGACCAAGAGACCCAGTACTTC
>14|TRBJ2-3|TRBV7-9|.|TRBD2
CATTVASGADTQYF
TGTGCCACCACGGTGGCTAGCGGGGCAGATACGCAGTATTTT
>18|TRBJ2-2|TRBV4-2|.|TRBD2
CASSHRPGGSGRPGELFF
TGTGCCAGCAGCCACCGGCCGGGAGGTAGCGGGAGGCCCGGGGAGCTGTTTTTT
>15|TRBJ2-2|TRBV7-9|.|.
CASSSQGGFTGELFF
TGTGCCAGCAGCTCTCAAGGAGGTTTCACCGGGGAGCTGTTTTTT
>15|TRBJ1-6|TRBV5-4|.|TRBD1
CASSLAAGGNSPLHF
TGTGCCAGCAGCTTGGCGGCAGGGGGTAATTCACCCCTCCACTTT
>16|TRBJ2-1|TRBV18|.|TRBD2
CASSPPYSGAYNEQFF
TGTGCCAGCTCACCACCGTACAGCGGGGCCTACAATGAGCAGTTCTTC
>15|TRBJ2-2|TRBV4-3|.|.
CASSQVSSGTGELFF
TGCGCCAGCAGCCAAGTGTCGTCAGGCACCGGGGAGCTGTTTTTT
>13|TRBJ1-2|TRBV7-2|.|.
CASSPDRNYGYTF
TGTGCCAGCAGCCCCGACAGGAACTATGGCTACACCTTC
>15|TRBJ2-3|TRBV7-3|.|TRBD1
CASSFLQGAQDTQYF
TGTGCCAGCAGCTTCCTACAGGGGGCCCAAGATACGCAGTATTTT
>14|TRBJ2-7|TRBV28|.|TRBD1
CASTTGQGSYEQYF
TGTGCCAGCACCACCGGACAGGGGTCCTACGAGCAGTACTTC
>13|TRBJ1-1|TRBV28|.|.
CASSFPGNTEAFF
TGTGCCAGCAGCTTCCCAGGGAACACTGAAGCTTTCTTT
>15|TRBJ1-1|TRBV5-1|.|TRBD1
CASSYDRGPNTEAFF
TGCGCCAGCAGCTATGACAGGGGGCCAAACACTGAAGCTTTCTTT
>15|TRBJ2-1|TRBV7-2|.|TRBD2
CASSLEGLAGDEQFF
TGTGCCAGCAGCTTAGAGGGACTAGCGGGGGATGAGCAGTTCTTC
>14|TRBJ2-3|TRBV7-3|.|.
CASSFSRDTDTQYF
TGTGCCAGCAGCTTTAGCCGCGACACAGATACGCAGTATTTT
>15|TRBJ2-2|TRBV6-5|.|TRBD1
CARSGTGFLTGELFF
TGTGCCAGGTCCGGGACAGGGTTCCTCACCGGGGAGCTGTTTTTT
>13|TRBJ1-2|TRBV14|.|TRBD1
CASSGQGGYGYTF
TGTGCCAGCAGCGGACAGGGAGGCTATGGCTACACCTTC
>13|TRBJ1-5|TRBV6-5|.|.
CASSYTGGQPQHF
TGTGCCAGCAGTTACACGGGGGGACAGCCCCAGCATTTT
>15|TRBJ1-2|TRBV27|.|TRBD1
CASSPLKGQSDGYTF
TGTGCCAGCAGTCCTCTAAAGGGACAGTCGGATGGCTACACCTTC
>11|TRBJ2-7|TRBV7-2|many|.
CASSLRYEQYF
TGTGCCAGCAGCTTACGCTACGAGCAGTACTTC
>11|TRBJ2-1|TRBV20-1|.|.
CSALDFNEQFF
TGCAGTGCCCTGGACTTTAATGAGCAGTTCTTC
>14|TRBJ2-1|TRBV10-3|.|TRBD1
CAISEVDRGTEQFF
TGTGCCATCAGTGAGGTGGACAGGGGGACCGAGCAGTTCTTC